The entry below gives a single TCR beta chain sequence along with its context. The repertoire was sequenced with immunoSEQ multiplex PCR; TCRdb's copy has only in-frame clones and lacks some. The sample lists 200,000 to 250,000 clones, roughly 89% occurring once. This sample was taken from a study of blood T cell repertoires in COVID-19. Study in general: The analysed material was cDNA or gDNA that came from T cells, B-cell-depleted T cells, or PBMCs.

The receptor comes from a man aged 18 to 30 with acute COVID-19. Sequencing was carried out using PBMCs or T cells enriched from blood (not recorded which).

The CDR3 spells CASSLVGEREGRGTGELFF. In nucleotides, the CDR3 is TGTGCCAGCAGCTTGGTAGGGGAGCGGGAGGGAAGGGGTACCGGGGAGCTGTTTTTT. V usage is TRBV5-4 and J usage is TRBJ2-2, with TRBD2 matching over 10 bases. The CDR3 spans 19 residues. V trimming: 0 bases; J trimming: 5 bases; junction bases outside the gene matches: 13. Germline V CDR1 and CDR2: SGHNT, YYREEE (reference sequence).